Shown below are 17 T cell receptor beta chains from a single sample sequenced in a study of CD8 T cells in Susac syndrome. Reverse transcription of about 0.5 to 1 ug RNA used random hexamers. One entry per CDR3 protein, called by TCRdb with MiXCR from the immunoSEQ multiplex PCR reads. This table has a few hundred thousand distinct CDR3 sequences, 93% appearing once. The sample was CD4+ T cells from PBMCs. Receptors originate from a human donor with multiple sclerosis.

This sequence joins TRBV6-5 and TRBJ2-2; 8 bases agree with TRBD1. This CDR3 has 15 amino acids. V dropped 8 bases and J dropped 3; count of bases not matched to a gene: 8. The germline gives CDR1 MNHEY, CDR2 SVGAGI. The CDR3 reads CASHPGTGDTGELFF. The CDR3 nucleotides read TGTGCCAGCCATCCCGGGACAGGTGACACCGGGGAGCTGTTTTTT.

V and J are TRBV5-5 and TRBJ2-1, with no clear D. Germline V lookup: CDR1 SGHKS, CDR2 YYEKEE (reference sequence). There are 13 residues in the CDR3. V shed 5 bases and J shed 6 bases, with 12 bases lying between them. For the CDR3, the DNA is TGTGCCAGCAGTTCCGTGGGCCGCAATGAGCAGTTCTTC. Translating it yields CASSSVGRNEQFF.

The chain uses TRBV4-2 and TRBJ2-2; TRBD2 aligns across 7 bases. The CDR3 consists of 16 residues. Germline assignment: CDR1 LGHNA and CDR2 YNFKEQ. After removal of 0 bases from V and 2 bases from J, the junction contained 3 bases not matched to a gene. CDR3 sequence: CASSQELAANTGELFF. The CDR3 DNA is TGTGCCAGCAGCCAAGAGCTAGCGGCTAACACCGGGGAGCTGTTTTTT.

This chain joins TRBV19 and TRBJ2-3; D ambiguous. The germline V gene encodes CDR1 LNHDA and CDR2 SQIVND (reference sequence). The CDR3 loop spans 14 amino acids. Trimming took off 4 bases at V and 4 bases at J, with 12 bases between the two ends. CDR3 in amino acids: CASSTQTYPDTQYF. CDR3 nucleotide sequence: TGTGCCAGTAGTACCCAGACATATCCAGATACGCAGTATTTT.

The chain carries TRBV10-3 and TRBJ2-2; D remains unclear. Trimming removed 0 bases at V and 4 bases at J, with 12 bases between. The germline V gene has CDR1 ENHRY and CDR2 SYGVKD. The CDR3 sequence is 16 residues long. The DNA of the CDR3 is TGTGCCATCAGTGAGTCTCAAGAATATATCACCGGGGAGCTGTTTTTT. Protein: CAISESQEYITGELFF.

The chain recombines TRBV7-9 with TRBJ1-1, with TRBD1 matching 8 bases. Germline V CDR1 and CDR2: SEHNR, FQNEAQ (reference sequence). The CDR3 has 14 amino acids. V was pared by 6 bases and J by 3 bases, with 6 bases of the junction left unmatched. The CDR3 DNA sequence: TGTGCCAGCAGTTCACAGGGGGGCGACACTGAAGCTTTCTTT. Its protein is CASSSQGGDTEAFF.

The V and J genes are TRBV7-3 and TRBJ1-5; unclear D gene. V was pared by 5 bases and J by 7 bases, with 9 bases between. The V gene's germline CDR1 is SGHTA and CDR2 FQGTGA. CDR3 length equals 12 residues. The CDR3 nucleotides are TGTGCCAGCAGCCGCCCCGGCCAGCCCCAGCATTTT. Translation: CASSRPGQPQHF.

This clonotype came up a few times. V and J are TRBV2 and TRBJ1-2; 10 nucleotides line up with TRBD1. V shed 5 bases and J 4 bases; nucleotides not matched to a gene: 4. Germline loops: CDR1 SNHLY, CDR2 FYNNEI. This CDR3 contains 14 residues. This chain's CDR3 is CASSPRTGGYGYTF. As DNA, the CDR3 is TGTGCCAGCAGTCCCCGGACAGGGGGCTATGGCTACACCTTC.

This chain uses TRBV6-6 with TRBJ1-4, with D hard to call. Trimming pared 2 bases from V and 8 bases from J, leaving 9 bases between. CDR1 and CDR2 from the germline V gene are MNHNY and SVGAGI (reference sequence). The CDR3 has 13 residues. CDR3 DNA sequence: TGTGCCAGCAGTTACATGCTGGGCGAAAAACTGTTTTTT. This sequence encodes CASSYMLGEKLFF.

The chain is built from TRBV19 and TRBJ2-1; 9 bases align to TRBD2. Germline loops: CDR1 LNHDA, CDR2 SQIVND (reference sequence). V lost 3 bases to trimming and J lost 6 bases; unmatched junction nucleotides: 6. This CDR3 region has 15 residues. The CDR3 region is CASSMVAGGSNEQFF. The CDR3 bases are TGTGCCAGTAGTATGGTGGCGGGGGGGTCCAATGAGCAGTTCTTC.

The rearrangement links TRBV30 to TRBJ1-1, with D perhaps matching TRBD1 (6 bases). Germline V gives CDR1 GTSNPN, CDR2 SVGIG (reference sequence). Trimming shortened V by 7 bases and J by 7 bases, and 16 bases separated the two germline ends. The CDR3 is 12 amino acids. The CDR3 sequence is CAFSGVTGEAFF. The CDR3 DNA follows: TGTGCCTTTAGCGGGGTGACAGGTGAAGCTTTCTTT.

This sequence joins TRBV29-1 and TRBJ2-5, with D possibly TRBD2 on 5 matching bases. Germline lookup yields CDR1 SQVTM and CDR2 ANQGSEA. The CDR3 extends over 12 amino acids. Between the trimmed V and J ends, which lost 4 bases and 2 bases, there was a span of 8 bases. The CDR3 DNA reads TGCAGCGTTGTCGGGGTTCAAGAGACCCAGTACTTC. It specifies CSVVGVQETQYF.

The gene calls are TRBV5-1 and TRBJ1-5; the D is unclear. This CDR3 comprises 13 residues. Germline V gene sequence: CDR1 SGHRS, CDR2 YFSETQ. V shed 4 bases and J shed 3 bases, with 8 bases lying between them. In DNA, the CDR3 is TGCGCCAGCAGCCCAGACAACAATCAGCCCCAGCATTTT. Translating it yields CASSPDNNQPQHF.

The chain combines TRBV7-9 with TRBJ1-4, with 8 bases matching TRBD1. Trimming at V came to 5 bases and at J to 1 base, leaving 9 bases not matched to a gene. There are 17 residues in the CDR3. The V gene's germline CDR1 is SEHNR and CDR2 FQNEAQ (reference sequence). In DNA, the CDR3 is TGTGCCAGCAGCCGACCCTTGACAGGGGAAACTAATGAAAAACTGTTTTTT. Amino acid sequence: CASSRPLTGETNEKLFF.

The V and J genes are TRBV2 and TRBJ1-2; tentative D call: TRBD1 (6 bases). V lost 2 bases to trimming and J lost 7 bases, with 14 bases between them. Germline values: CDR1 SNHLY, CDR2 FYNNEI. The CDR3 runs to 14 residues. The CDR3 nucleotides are TGTGCCAGCAGTGAACGGGGGCAGGGAGGTGGCTACACCTTC. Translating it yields CASSERGQGGGYTF.

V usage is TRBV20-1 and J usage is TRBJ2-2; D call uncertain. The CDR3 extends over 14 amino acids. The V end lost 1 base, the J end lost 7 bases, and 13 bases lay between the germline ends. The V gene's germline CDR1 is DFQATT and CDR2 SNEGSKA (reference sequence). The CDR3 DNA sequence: TGCAGTGCTAGAGTAGGCGGATGGGGCGGGGAGCTGTTTTTT. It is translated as CSARVGGWGGELFF.

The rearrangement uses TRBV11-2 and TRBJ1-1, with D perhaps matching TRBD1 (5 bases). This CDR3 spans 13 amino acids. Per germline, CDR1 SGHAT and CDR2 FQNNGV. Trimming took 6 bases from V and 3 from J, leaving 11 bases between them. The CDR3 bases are TGTGCCAGCAGTCCAGGGTTCGACACTGAAGCTTTCTTT. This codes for CASSPGFDTEAFF.